The rows below give T cell receptor beta chains drawn from one sample of a study of Ad26.COV2.S vaccination and SARS-CoV-2 variants. Produced via immunoSEQ multiplex PCR; TCRdb's table is partial and in-frame only. The sample lists roughly 390,000 clones, more than 85% seen once, with about 3.6% in the top ten. This specimen consisted of peripheral blood, obtained in a trial of Ad26.COV2.S vaccine versus placebo. These receptors came from a person aged 18-65 years who received the Ad26.COV2.S COVID-19 vaccine or a placebo. CDR3s leave out the opening cysteine and the closing phenylalanine or tryptophan. The order of the fields is V gene, J gene, CDR3 protein.

V: TRBV4-3
J: TRBJ2-2
CDR3: ASSLERGAGELF

V: TRBV27
J: TRBJ1-1
CDR3: ASSSPDRAKTF

V: TRBV6-5
J: TRBJ1-2
CDR3: ASTVSKNYGYT

V: TRBV5-1
J: TRBJ2-7
CDR3: ASSLAGDRAYEQY

V: TRBV5-1
J: TRBJ1-6
CDR3: ASSLGAGSYNSPLH

V: TRBV5-6
J: TRBJ2-1
CDR3: ASSLVGVEQF

V: TRBV27
J: TRBJ2-2
CDR3: ASSDGTGGPGELF

V: TRBV6-1
J: TRBJ2-2
CDR3: ASSESQDGELF

V: TRBV11-2
J: TRBJ2-5
CDR3: ASSLAVETQY

V: TRBV30
J: TRBJ2-2
CDR3: ACSPGLLTGELF

V: TRBV7-2
J: TRBJ2-4
CDR3: ASSLDQGAQNIQY

V: TRBV19
J: TRBJ2-7
CDR3: ASSIRTGGEQY

V: TRBV4-2
J: TRBJ1-1
CDR3: ASSQDSSQNTKAF

V: TRBV4-3
J: TRBJ2-4
CDR3: ASSQELSGTSGVAKNIQY

V: TRBV20-1
J: TRBJ2-7
CDR3: SASGGQGNSYEQY

V: TRBV11-3
J: TRBJ1-1
CDR3: ASSRSRNTEAF

V: TRBV9
J: TRBJ1-4
CDR3: ASSASAEGEKLF

V: TRBV11-2
J: TRBJ1-2
CDR3: ASSVASYGYT

V: TRBV7-8
J: TRBJ2-1
CDR3: ASSPYIAVGSYNEQF

V: TRBV6-5
J: TRBJ1-2
CDR3: ASGIGYGYT

V: TRBV19
J: TRBJ1-1
CDR3: ASRIRRQGTPTTEAF

V: TRBV6-5
J: TRBJ2-1
CDR3: ASSQPGQGAHEQF

V: TRBV20-1
J: TRBJ2-5
CDR3: SAEQGETQY

V: TRBV4-1
J: TRBJ2-1
CDR3: ASSQGLEDEQF

V: TRBV6-6
J: TRBJ1-1
CDR3: ASSYETGLEAF

V: TRBV13
J: TRBJ2-7
CDR3: ASSRAGLAEQY

V: TRBV6-5
J: TRBJ2-2
CDR3: ASSRDPGYTGELF

V: TRBV5-4
J: TRBJ2-7
CDR3: ASSAWGAGANEQY

V: TRBV11-2
J: TRBJ2-1
CDR3: ASSLGRYNEQF

V: TRBV4-1
J: TRBJ1-1
CDR3: ASSQTYRGSNTEAF

V: TRBV4-1
J: TRBJ2-2
CDR3: ASSQGTTGTGELF

V: TRBV3-1/TRBV3-2
J: TRBJ1-5
CDR3: ASSRGTANSNQPQH

V: TRBV6-5
J: TRBJ1-5
CDR3: ASSYSRPLGNQPQH

V: TRBV19
J: TRBJ1-1
CDR3: ASRLRLGTEAF

V: TRBV27
J: TRBJ2-5
CDR3: ASSSSGTGEETQY

V: TRBV30
J: TRBJ2-5
CDR3: AWQGQAGETQY

V: TRBV7-9
J: TRBJ2-4
CDR3: ASSLESGVKNIQY

V: TRBV6-1
J: TRBJ1-5
CDR3: ASSEPGLLNQPQH

V: TRBV7-9
J: TRBJ2-7
CDR3: ASSLGTGLDYEQY

V: TRBV3-1/TRBV3-2
J: TRBJ2-7
CDR3: ASSQDLGRGAYEQY

V: TRBV2
J: TRBJ1-6
CDR3: ASSEDTGLGNSPLH

V: TRBV20-1
J: TRBJ2-7
CDR3: SASWRVPGNSYEQY

V: TRBV16
J: TRBJ1-5
CDR3: ASSQFAGRSNPQH

V: TRBV12-3/TRBV12-4
J: TRBJ2-1
CDR3: ASSHQEFEQF

V: TRBV6-2/TRBV6-3
J: TRBJ2-1
CDR3: ASSTPGQGYYNEQF

V: TRBV18
J: TRBJ1-3
CDR3: ASSTLNDQLGNTIY

V: TRBV7-2
J: TRBJ2-2
CDR3: ASSLSGADTGELF